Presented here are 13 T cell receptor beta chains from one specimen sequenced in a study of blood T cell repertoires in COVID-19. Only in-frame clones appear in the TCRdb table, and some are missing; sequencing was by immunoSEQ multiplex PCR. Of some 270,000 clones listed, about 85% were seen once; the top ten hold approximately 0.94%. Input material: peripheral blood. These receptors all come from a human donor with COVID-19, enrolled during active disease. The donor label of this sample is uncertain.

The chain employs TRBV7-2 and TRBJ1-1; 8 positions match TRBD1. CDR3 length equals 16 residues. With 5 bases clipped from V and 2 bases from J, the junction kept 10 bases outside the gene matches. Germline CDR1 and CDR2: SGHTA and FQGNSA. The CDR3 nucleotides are TGTGCCAGCAGCCTCCATGCAGGGGGCGCAAACACTGAAGCTTTCTTT. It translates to CASSLHAGGANTEAFF.

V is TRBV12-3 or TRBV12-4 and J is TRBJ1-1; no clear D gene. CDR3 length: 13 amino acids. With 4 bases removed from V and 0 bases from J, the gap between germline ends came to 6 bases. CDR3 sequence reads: CASSSHMNTEAFF. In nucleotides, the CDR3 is TGTGCCAGCAGTTCACACATGAACACTGAAGCTTTCTTT.

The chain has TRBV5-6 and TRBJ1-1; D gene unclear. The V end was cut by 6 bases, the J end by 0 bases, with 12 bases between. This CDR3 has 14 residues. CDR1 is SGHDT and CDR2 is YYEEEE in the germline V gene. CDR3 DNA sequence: TGTGCCAGCACCCTTTTCTCGTTGAACACTGAAGCTTTCTTT. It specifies CASTLFSLNTEAFF.

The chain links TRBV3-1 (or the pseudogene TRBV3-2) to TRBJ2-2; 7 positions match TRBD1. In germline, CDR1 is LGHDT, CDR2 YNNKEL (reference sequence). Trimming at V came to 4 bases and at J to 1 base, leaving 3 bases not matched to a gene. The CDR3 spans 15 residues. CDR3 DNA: TGTGCCAGCAGCCCGAGGGGGCTGAACACCGGGGAGCTGTTTTTT. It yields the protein CASSPRGLNTGELFF.

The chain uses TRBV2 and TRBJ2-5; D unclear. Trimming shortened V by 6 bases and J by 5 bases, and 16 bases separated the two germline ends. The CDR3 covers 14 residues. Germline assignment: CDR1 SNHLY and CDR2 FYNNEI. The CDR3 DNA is TGTGCCAGCAGGGCCGAATCCACCGGGGAGACCCAGTACTTC. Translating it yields CASRAESTGETQYF. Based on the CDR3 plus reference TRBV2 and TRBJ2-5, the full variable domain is EPEVTQTPSHQVTQMGQEVILRCVPISNHLYFYWYRQILGQKVEFLVSFYNNEISEKSEIFDDQFSVERPDGSNFTLKIRSTKLEDSAMYFCASRAESTGETQYFGPGTRLLVL.

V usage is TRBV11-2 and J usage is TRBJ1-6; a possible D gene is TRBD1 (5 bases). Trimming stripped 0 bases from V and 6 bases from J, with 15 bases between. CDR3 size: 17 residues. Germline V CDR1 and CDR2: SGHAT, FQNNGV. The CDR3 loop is CASSLDRGVASNSPLHF. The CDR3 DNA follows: TGTGCCAGCAGCTTAGACCGGGGGGTGGCCTCTAATTCACCCCTCCACTTT.

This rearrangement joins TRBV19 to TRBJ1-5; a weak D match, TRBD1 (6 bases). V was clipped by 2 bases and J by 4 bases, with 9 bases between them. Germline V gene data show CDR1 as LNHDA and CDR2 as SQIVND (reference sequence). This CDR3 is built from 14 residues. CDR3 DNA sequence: TGTGCCAGTAGTATAACCAGGGGAAATCAGCCCCAGCATTTT. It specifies CASSITRGNQPQHF.

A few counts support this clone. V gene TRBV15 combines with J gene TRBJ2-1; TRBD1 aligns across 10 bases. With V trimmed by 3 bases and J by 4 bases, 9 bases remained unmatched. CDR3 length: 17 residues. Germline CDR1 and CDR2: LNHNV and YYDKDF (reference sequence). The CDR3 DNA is TGTGCCACCAGCAGGGAAATACCGGGACAGGGGTACAATGAGCAGTTCTTC. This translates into CATSREIPGQGYNEQFF.

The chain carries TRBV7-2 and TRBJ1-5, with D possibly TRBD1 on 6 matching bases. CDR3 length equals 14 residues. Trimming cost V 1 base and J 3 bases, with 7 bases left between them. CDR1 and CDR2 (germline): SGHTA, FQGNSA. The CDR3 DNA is TGTGCCAGCAGCTTAGGGACAGTCAATCAGCCCCAGCATTTT. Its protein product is CASSLGTVNQPQHF.

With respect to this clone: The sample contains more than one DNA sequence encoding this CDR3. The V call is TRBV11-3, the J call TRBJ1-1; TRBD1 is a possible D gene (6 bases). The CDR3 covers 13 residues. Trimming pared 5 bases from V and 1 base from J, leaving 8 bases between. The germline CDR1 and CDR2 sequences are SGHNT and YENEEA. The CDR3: CASSLDRNTEAFF. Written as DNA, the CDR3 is TGTGCCAGCAGCCTGGACAGGAACACTGAAGCTTTCTTT.

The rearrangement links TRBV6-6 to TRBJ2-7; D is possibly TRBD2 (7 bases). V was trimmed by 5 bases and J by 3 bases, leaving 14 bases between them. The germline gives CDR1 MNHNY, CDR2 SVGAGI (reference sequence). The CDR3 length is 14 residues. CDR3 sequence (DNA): TGTGCCAGCAGTCAAAACAGGGAGGGCTACGAGCAGTACTTC. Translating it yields CASSQNREGYEQYF.

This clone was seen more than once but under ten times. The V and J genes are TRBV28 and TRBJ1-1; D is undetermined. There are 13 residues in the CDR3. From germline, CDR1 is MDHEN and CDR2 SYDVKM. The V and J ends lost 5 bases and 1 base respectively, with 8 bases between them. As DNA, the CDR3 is TGTGCCAGCAGTATCCCACAGAACACTGAAGCTTTCTTT. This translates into CASSIPQNTEAFF.

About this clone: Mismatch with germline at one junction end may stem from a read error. In DNA, the CDR3 is TGTGCCAGTAGTATTATCGGGGGGACAGGCCTTGGAGGGCTCTTT. This gives the protein CASSIIGGTGLGGLF. The genes are TRBV19 and TRBJ1-1; 8 nucleotides align to TRBD1. This CDR3 has 15 residues. The germline gives CDR1 LNHDA, CDR2 SQIVND (reference sequence).